Sequencing of this T cell receptor beta chain was carried out in a study of cytomegalovirus exposure and HLA in healthy donors. Whole-study findings and limits: In a later analysis, HLA-C alleles had the fewest associated TCRs, DRB1 alleles the most. Within an earlier analysis, most TCR beta V segments proved productive either about 87% or about 30% of the time. In a later analysis, common viral pathogens appeared linked to several of the most significant clusters.

This clone was seen a few times. Its target is not known. The CDR3 is 17 amino acids. Germline CDR1 reads SGHRS; CDR2 reads YFSETQ. The ends lost 3 bases at V and 0 bases at J; junction bases unmatched: 3. The primer mix had 60 Vbeta and 13 Jbeta primers. Profiling relied on immunoSEQ multiplex PCR, and the TCRdb table lists in-frame clones only, not all of them. The repertoire consists of some 130,000 clones, with approximately 85% occurring once and the leading ten covering over 1.5%. Sequenced material: PBMCs. This rearrangement joins TRBV5-1 to TRBJ2-5; 15 bases line up with TRBD2. The clonotype comes from a boy aged 5-17 years in good health and CMV-seronegative. The CDR3, as DNA: TGCGCCAGCAGCTCGGGACTAGCGGGGGGTAACCAAGAGACCCAGTACTTC. This sequence encodes CASSSGLAGGNQETQYF.